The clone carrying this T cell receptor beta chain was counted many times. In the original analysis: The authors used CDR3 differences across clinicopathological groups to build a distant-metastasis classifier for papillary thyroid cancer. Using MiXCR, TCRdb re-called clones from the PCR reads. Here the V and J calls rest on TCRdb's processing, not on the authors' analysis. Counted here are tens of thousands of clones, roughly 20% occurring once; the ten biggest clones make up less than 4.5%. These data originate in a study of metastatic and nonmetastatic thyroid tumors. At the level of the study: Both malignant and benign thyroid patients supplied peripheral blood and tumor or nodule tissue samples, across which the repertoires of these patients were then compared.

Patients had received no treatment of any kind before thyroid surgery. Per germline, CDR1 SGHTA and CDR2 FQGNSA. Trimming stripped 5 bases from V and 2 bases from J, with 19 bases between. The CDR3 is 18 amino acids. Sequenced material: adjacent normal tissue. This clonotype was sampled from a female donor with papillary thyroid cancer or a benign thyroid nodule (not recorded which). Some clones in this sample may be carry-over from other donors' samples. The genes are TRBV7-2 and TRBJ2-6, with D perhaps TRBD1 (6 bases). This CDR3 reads CASSLRLGAAAGANVLTF. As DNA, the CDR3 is TGTGCCAGCAGCCTCCGACTGGGGGCGGCCGCTGGGGCCAACGTCCTGACTTTC.